The 9 T cell receptor beta chains in this list originate from one sample, sequenced in a study of PD-1 blockade in classical Hodgkin lymphoma. Sequenced by immunoSEQ multiplex PCR; TCRdb stores in-frame clones only, minus some. Seen here are about 41,000 clones, 69% observed once, and the top ten hold approximately 2.4%. Time point reported: cycle 4 day 1 (C4D1), after 5 to 7 weeks of nivolumab. Each patient experienced a relapse that followed autologous stem cell transplantation, and brentuximab vedotin exposure varied. Specimen: peripheral blood mononuclear cells (PBMCs), collected before the fourth cycle of nivolumab. The receptors come from a human donor with classical Hodgkin lymphoma.

The chain is built from TRBV5-8 and TRBJ2-7; 8 bases fit TRBD1. The CDR3 sequence is 15 residues long. V shed 0 bases and J 6 bases; nucleotides not matched to a gene: 8. CDR1 is SGHTS and CDR2 is YDEGEE in the germline V gene. The CDR3 protein is CASSLDLTGVSEQYF. The CDR3, as DNA: TGTGCCAGCAGCTTGGATTTGACAGGGGTGTCCGAGCAGTACTTC.

V is TRBV7-3 and J is TRBJ1-1; TRBD1 matches at 10 bases. Germline V CDR1 and CDR2: SGHTA, FQGTGA. CDR3 length: 13 amino acids. Trimming at V came to 5 bases and at J to 6 bases, leaving 3 bases not matched to a gene. CDR3 sequence reads: CASSLGQGSEAFF. The CDR3 nucleotides are TGTGCCAGCAGCCTGGGACAGGGGTCTGAAGCTTTCTTT.

The chain uses TRBV7-9 and TRBJ2-1; 7 bases are shared with TRBD2. The CDR3 consists of 18 residues. Germline loops: CDR1 SEHNR, CDR2 FQNEAQ (reference sequence). J lost 0 bases, V lost 2 bases, and 10 bases had no gene match. The DNA of the CDR3 is TGTGCCAGCAGCTTAACGGATGCTAGCGGACCCTCCTACAATGAGCAGTTCTTC. Translation: CASSLTDASGPSYNEQFF.

The chain is built from TRBV10-3 and TRBJ2-2, with a tentative D call TRBD2 (6 bases). Trimming pared 4 bases from V and 1 base from J, leaving 16 bases between. Germline lookup yields CDR1 ENHRY and CDR2 SYGVKD. The CDR3 covers 17 residues. This CDR3 reads CAISVLAHGLNTGELFF. The CDR3 region has the DNA TGTGCCATCAGTGTACTAGCACACGGACTGAACACCGGGGAGCTGTTTTTT.

This clone was counted between two and nine times. The chain uses TRBV19 and TRBJ1-5; possible D gene TRBD1, 5 bases. The CDR3 has 12 residues. Trimming removed 3 bases from V and 7 bases from J, with 7 bases in between. In germline, CDR1 is LNHDA, CDR2 SQIVND (reference sequence). This CDR3 reads CASSMGGQPQHF. The CDR3 DNA is TGTGCCAGTAGTATGGGGGGGCAGCCCCAGCATTTT.

The genes are TRBV20-1 and TRBJ1-2; D ambiguous. CDR3 length: 10 residues. Germline loops: CDR1 DFQATT, CDR2 SNEGSKA (reference sequence). V was shortened by 3 bases and J by 7 bases, with 6 bases between the two germline ends. DNA of the CDR3: TGCAGTGCTAGGACGGTTGGCTACACCTTC. Translating gives CSARTVGYTF.

The chain is built from TRBV28 and TRBJ2-5; 7 nucleotides agree with TRBD1. CDR1 is MDHEN, CDR2 SYDVKM, per germline. The CDR3 covers 13 residues. J was trimmed by 5 bases and V by 5 bases; bases with no gene match: 5. The CDR3: CASSVTGQETQYF. The CDR3 nucleotides are TGTGCCAGCAGTGTGACAGGGCAGGAGACCCAGTACTTC. Full variable domain (rest looked up from reference TRBV28 and TRBJ2-5): DVKVTQSSRYLVKRTGEKVFLECVQDMDHENMFWYRQDPGLGLRLIYFSYDVKMKEKGDIPEGYSVSREKKERFSLILESASTNQTSMYLCASSVTGQETQYFGPGTRLLVL.

The rearrangement uses TRBV5-4 and TRBJ2-7; unclear D gene. Per germline, CDR1 SGHNT and CDR2 YYREEE (reference sequence). This CDR3 comprises 12 residues. The ends were cut back, 2 bases at V and 5 bases at J, with 8 bases in the middle. CDR3: CASSFSTDEQYF. DNA for the CDR3: TGTGCCAGCAGCTTTAGCACCGACGAGCAGTACTTC.

This chain links TRBV2 with TRBJ2-7, with D tentatively TRBD1 (5 bases). The length of the CDR3 is 14 residues. The germline V and J ends were trimmed by 5 bases and 3 bases, with 14 bases remaining between them. Looked up from germline, CDR1 is SNHLY and CDR2 is FYNNEI. CDR3 amino acids: CASSKGVMDYEQYF. The CDR3 DNA reads as TGTGCCAGCAGTAAAGGGGTTATGGACTACGAGCAGTACTTC.